These T cell receptor beta chains were read from a single sample in a study of T-cell reconstitution after alpha-beta-depleted transplantation in children. TCRdb independently ran MiXCR on the PCR reads; one entry per CDR3 protein. This sample carries about 830,000 distinct CDR3 sequences, less than 20% of them seen once, and the ten largest clones take 5%. The sample in question was PBMCs, mostly from graft donor cells, obtained 360 days after TCRalphabeta/CD19-depleted stem cell transplant. The receptors derive from a male patient aged 10-17 years who had a stem cell transplant for acute lymphoblastic leukemia, so the T cells may come from the graft donor. The CDR3 runs from the conserved cysteine through the conserved F or W. D genes are given only for firm matches. Size tells how often a clone was seen (once, few, many) or the class of an expanded clone, and some rows leave it out.

D gene: NA
V gene: TRBV29-1
J gene: TRBJ2-3
clone size: many
CDR3 protein: CSAARTAVTDTQYF
CDR3 DNA: TGCAGCGCTGCTAGAACCGCTGTCACAGATACGCAGTATTTT

D gene: TRBD1
V gene: TRBV11-2
J gene: TRBJ2-7
clone size: few
CDR3 protein: CASSFSGTGLYEQYF
CDR3 DNA: TGTGCCAGCAGCTTCTCCGGGACAGGTCTCTACGAGCAGTACTTC

D gene: NA
V gene: TRBV6-5
J gene: TRBJ2-5
clone size: NA
CDR3 protein: CASSYSSVGETQYF
CDR3 DNA: TGTGCCAGCAGTTACTCGTCAGTCGGGGAGACCCAGTACTTC

D gene: TRBD2
V gene: TRBV19
J gene: TRBJ2-1
clone size: NA
CDR3 protein: CATHGASGWNEQFF
CDR3 DNA: TGTGCCACTCACGGGGCTAGCGGTTGGAATGAGCAGTTCTTC

D gene: TRBD1
V gene: TRBV5-1
J gene: TRBJ2-7
clone size: few
CDR3 protein: CASSIRDREYEQYF
CDR3 DNA: TGCGCCAGCAGCATCCGGGACAGGGAATACGAGCAGTACTTC

D gene: NA
V gene: TRBV5-1
J gene: TRBJ2-3
clone size: few
CDR3 protein: CASSLLAGPSMKYF
CDR3 DNA: TGCGCCAGCAGCTTATTGGCGGGACCCAGTATGAAGTATTTT

D gene: TRBD2
V gene: TRBV5-4
J gene: TRBJ2-7
clone size: few
CDR3 protein: CASSSGTSSEQYF
CDR3 DNA: TGTGCCAGCAGTTCAGGGACTAGTAGTGAGCAGTACTTC

D gene: TRBD2
V gene: TRBV20-1
J gene: TRBJ2-2
clone size: NA
CDR3 protein: CSARDPLAGEYTGELFF
CDR3 DNA: TGCAGTGCTAGAGACCCCCTCGCGGGAGAGTACACCGGGGAGCTGTTTTTT

D gene: TRBD1
V gene: TRBV7-8
J gene: TRBJ1-5
clone size: few
CDR3 protein: CASSFWTGGDQPQHF
CDR3 DNA: TGTGCCAGCAGCTTTTGGACAGGGGGCGATCAGCCCCAGCATTTT

D gene: TRBD2
V gene: TRBV29-1
J gene: TRBJ2-7
clone size: few
CDR3 protein: CSVANQSGRAYEQYF
CDR3 DNA: TGCAGCGTTGCGAATCAGAGCGGGAGGGCCTACGAGCAGTACTTC

D gene: TRBD1
V gene: TRBV5-1
J gene: TRBJ2-5
clone size: NA
CDR3 protein: CASSFYRGAQETQYF
CDR3 DNA: TGCGCCAGCAGCTTCTACAGGGGGGCCCAAGAGACCCAGTACTTC

D gene: NA
V gene: TRBV7-8
J gene: TRBJ2-7
clone size: many
CDR3 protein: CASSLGPGPSSYEQYF
CDR3 DNA: TGTGCCAGCAGCTTAGGTCCGGGCCCTAGCTCCTACGAGCAGTACTTC

D gene: NA
V gene: TRBV9
J gene: TRBJ2-5
clone size: few
CDR3 protein: CASSVRQAEFQETQYF
CDR3 DNA: TGTGCCAGCAGCGTAAGACAGGCGGAGTTCCAAGAGACCCAGTACTTC

D gene: TRBD2
V gene: TRBV12-3/TRBV12-4
J gene: TRBJ2-3
clone size: NA
CDR3 protein: CASEWTSGTDTQYF
CDR3 DNA: TGTGCCAGCGAGTGGACTAGCGGCACAGATACGCAGTATTTT

D gene: NA
V gene: TRBV20-1
J gene: TRBJ2-7
clone size: NA
CDR3 protein: CSARMKGEQYF
CDR3 DNA: TGCAGTGCTAGGATGAAGGGCGAGCAGTACTTC

D gene: NA
V gene: TRBV20-1
J gene: TRBJ1-4
clone size: few
CDR3 protein: CSARREKLFF
CDR3 DNA: TGCAGTGCTAGACGCGAAAAACTGTTTTTT

D gene: NA
V gene: TRBV9
J gene: TRBJ2-3
clone size: few
CDR3 protein: CASSVSSDTQYF
CDR3 DNA: TGTGCCAGCAGCGTCTCCAGCGATACGCAGTATTTT

D gene: NA
V gene: TRBV6-5
J gene: TRBJ2-4
clone size: few
CDR3 protein: CASSYAGARKNIQYF
CDR3 DNA: TGTGCCAGCAGTTACGCAGGGGCAAGGAAAAACATTCAGTACTTC

D gene: NA
V gene: TRBV11-2
J gene: TRBJ2-1
clone size: few
CDR3 protein: CASSLNPSLTNEQFF
CDR3 DNA: TGTGCCAGCAGCTTAAACCCCTCCCTTACCAATGAGCAGTTCTTC

D gene: TRBD2
V gene: TRBV20-1
J gene: TRBJ2-5
clone size: NA
CDR3 protein: CSASAGLAGATQETQYF
CDR3 DNA: TGCAGTGCTAGCGCCGGACTAGCGGGAGCTACTCAAGAGACCCAGTACTTC

D gene: NA
V gene: TRBV18
J gene: TRBJ1-1
clone size: few
CDR3 protein: CASSPNTGMNTEAFF
CDR3 DNA: TGTGCCAGCTCCCCGAACACGGGGATGAACACTGAAGCTTTCTTT

D gene: TRBD2
V gene: TRBV11-3
J gene: TRBJ2-1
clone size: NA
CDR3 protein: CASSPWTGGRADEQFF
CDR3 DNA: TGTGCCAGCAGCCCCTGGACTGGCGGGAGGGCCGACGAGCAGTTCTTC

D gene: NA
V gene: TRBV7-6
J gene: TRBJ2-5
clone size: few
CDR3 protein: CASSLFADRYQETQYF
CDR3 DNA: TGTGCCAGCAGCCTCTTTGCAGACAGGTACCAAGAGACCCAGTACTTC

D gene: TRBD1
V gene: TRBV14
J gene: TRBJ2-1
clone size: few
CDR3 protein: CASSQVQGGYNEQFF
CDR3 DNA: TGTGCCAGCAGCCAAGTACAGGGGGGTTACAATGAGCAGTTCTTC

D gene: NA
V gene: TRBV5-1
J gene: TRBJ2-7
clone size: NA
CDR3 protein: CASSFGANSYEQYF
CDR3 DNA: TGCGCCAGCAGCTTTGGAGCGAACTCCTACGAGCAGTACTTC

D gene: TRBD2
V gene: TRBV5-1
J gene: TRBJ2-7
clone size: NA
CDR3 protein: CASSQGTSGGVWQYF
CDR3 DNA: TGCGCCAGCAGCCAAGGGACTAGCGGGGGCGTTTGGCAGTACTTC

D gene: NA
V gene: TRBV29-1
J gene: TRBJ2-2
clone size: NA
CDR3 protein: CSVVMGATGELFF
CDR3 DNA: TGCAGCGTTGTTATGGGGGCCACCGGGGAGCTGTTTTTT

D gene: TRBD2
V gene: TRBV5-1
J gene: TRBJ2-2
clone size: NA
CDR3 protein: CASSYGLAEDGELFF
CDR3 DNA: TGCGCCAGCAGCTACGGACTAGCAGAGGACGGGGAGCTGTTTTTT

D gene: NA
V gene: TRBV5-1
J gene: TRBJ1-4
clone size: few
CDR3 protein: CASSLGSSATNEKLFF
CDR3 DNA: TGCGCCAGCAGCTTGGGATCGAGCGCAACTAATGAAAAACTGTTTTTT

D gene: NA
V gene: TRBV20-1
J gene: TRBJ2-4
clone size: once
CDR3 protein: CSASDLGLAKNIQYF
CDR3 DNA: TGCAGTGCTAGCGATCTGGGACTAGCCAAAAACATTCAGTACTTC

D gene: NA
V gene: TRBV6-5
J gene: TRBJ2-3
clone size: NA
CDR3 protein: CASSYSSRAADTQYF
CDR3 DNA: TGTGCCAGCAGTTACTCGTCCCGAGCGGCAGATACGCAGTATTTT

D gene: NA
V gene: TRBV21-1
J gene: TRBJ2-7
clone size: few
CDR3 protein: CASSRERTGIYEQYF
CDR3 DNA: TGTGCCAGCAGCAGAGAACGGACAGGAATCTACGAGCAGTACTTC

D gene: NA
V gene: TRBV12-3/TRBV12-4
J gene: TRBJ2-1
clone size: NA
CDR3 protein: CASWRQTYNEQFF
CDR3 DNA: TGTGCCAGCTGGAGACAGACATACAATGAGCAGTTCTTC

D gene: NA
V gene: TRBV7-9
J gene: TRBJ2-5
clone size: NA
CDR3 protein: CASSLANIGTAETQYF
CDR3 DNA: TGTGCCAGCAGCTTAGCTAATATCGGAACTGCGGAGACCCAGTACTTC

D gene: TRBD2
V gene: TRBV7-9
J gene: TRBJ2-1
clone size: NA
CDR3 protein: CASSPRTSGRMNEQFF
CDR3 DNA: TGTGCCAGCAGCCCCCGGACTAGCGGGAGGATGAATGAGCAGTTCTTC

D gene: TRBD1
V gene: TRBV5-1
J gene: TRBJ2-2
clone size: many
CDR3 protein: CASSSFRQGWSGELFF
CDR3 DNA: TGCGCCAGCAGCTCCTTTAGACAGGGTTGGTCCGGGGAGCTGTTTTTT

D gene: TRBD2
V gene: TRBV20-1
J gene: TRBJ2-1
clone size: many
CDR3 protein: CSAQDPAGGLDEQFF
CDR3 DNA: TGCAGTGCTCAGGATCCAGCGGGAGGTCTAGATGAGCAGTTCTTC